Shown below are 25 T cell receptor beta chains from a single sample sequenced in a study of CD8+ T cells in alopecia areata. Sequencing templates came from extracted RNA that was reverse transcribed into cDNA. The method was immunoSEQ multiplex PCR; TCRdb's version includes in-frame clones alone and lacks a portion of them. The sample includes fewer than 200,000 clones, less than 75% of them seen just once. As for treatment: oral pan-JAK inhibitor, 5-10 mg twice daily. This specimen consisted of CD4+ T cells sorted from blood, obtained at approximately week 56, from a patient treated with tofacitinib. These receptors were collected from a human donor with alopecia areata.

This chain joins TRBV9 and TRBJ1-2, with D possibly matching TRBD1 (5 bases). Germline CDR1 SGDLS, CDR2 YYNGEE. The V gene lost 2 bases and the J gene lost 0 bases, with 11 bases spanning the gap. The CDR3 runs 15 residues. CDR3: CASSVDIATNYGYTF. In DNA, the CDR3 is TGTGCCAGCAGCGTGGACATAGCTACTAACTATGGCTACACCTTC.

This chain joins TRBV6-5 and TRBJ1-1, with 7 positions matching TRBD1. V dropped 4 bases and J dropped 5; count of bases not matched to a gene: 10. There are 15 residues in the CDR3. Germline loops: CDR1 MNHEY, CDR2 SVGAGI. In DNA form, the CDR3 reads TGTGCCAGCAGTTCGTGGACAGGCGGGGGGACTGAAGCTTTCTTT. It encodes CASSSWTGGGTEAFF.

CDR3 region: CASSYRDSTDTQYF. The CDR3 region has the DNA TGTGCCAGCAGCTACCGGGACAGCACAGATACGCAGTATTTT. The chain is built from TRBV7-9 and TRBJ2-3; either TRBD1 or TRBD2 may fit D (5 bases each). This CDR3 contains 14 residues. Germline V gene lookup returns CDR1 SEHNR and CDR2 FQNEAQ (reference sequence). The V end lost 4 bases, the J end lost 0 bases, and 8 bases lay between the germline ends. Supplemented by reference TRBV7-9 and TRBJ2-3, the full variable domain reads DTGVSQNPRHKITKRGQNVTFRCDPISEHNRLYWYRQTLGQGPEFLTYFQNEAQLEKSRLLSDRFSAERPKGSFSTLEIQRTEQGDSAMYLCASSYRDSTDTQYFGPGTRLTVL.

The gene calls are TRBV2 and TRBJ2-7, with D perhaps TRBD1 (6 bases). CDR1 SNHLY and CDR2 FYNNEI come from the germline V gene. The CDR3 length is 15 residues. The V and J ends lost 7 bases and 2 bases respectively, with 18 bases between them. CDR3 sequence reads: CASKGVLQATYEQYF. The CDR3, as DNA: TGTGCCAGCAAGGGGGTCTTACAGGCCACCTACGAGCAGTACTTC.

The count of this clone is one. The rearrangement joins TRBV18 to TRBJ1-1; possibly TRBD1 for D (5 bases). This CDR3 region has 19 residues. Trimming left V 1 base short and J 3 bases short, with 24 bases between. In germline, CDR1 is KGHSH, CDR2 LQKENI. The CDR3 DNA reads TGTGCCAGCTCACCACGCGCGGGGCTCCCCAATATAGGGGACACTGAAGCTTTCTTT. Translation gives CASSPRAGLPNIGDTEAFF.

This clone was observed a handful of times. This chain connects TRBV5-1 to TRBJ2-5; the match to TRBD2 covers 12 bases. V lost 4 bases to trimming and J lost 2 bases; unmatched junction nucleotides: 6. The germline gives CDR1 SGHRS, CDR2 YFSETQ. This CDR3 contains 16 residues. The CDR3 protein is CASSPGLAGKQETQYF. DNA of the CDR3: TGCGCCAGCAGCCCAGGACTAGCGGGGAAACAAGAGACCCAGTACTTC.

CDR3 protein: CASSLRQPFEAFF. CDR3 nucleotides: TGTGCCAGCAGTTTACGACAGCCCTTTGAAGCTTTCTTT. The V and J genes are TRBV27 and TRBJ1-1, with TRBD1 as a possible D gene (5 bases). Trimming took off 2 bases at V and 7 bases at J, with 11 bases between the two ends. Per the germline V gene, CDR1 is MNHEY and CDR2 is SMNVEV (reference sequence). This CDR3 has 13 residues.

This clone showed up just once. The chain employs TRBV4-1 and TRBJ2-7; TRBD1 matches 9 bases. Germline-derived CDR1 and CDR2 are MGHRA and YSYEKL. With 2 bases clipped from V and 2 bases from J, the junction kept 4 bases outside the gene matches. The CDR3 sequence is 15 residues long. The CDR3 loop reads CASSQLQGATYEQYF. The CDR3 DNA is TGCGCCAGCAGCCAATTACAGGGGGCGACCTACGAGCAGTACTTC.

The CDR3 coding sequence is TGTGCCAGCAGCTTAGGCCCTGGGGTCCAAGAGACCCAGTACTTC. This translates into CASSLGPGVQETQYF. This chain links TRBV7-6 with TRBJ2-5; D unresolved. The CDR3 sequence is 15 residues long. Germline CDR1 SGHVS, CDR2 FNYEAQ. V lost 1 base to trimming and J lost 1 base, with 10 bases between them. The full variable domain, completed using reference TRBV7-6 and TRBJ2-5, is GAGVSQSPRYKVTKRGQDVALRCDPISGHVSLYWYRQALGQGPEFLTYFNYEAQQDKSGLPNDRFSAERPEGSISTLTIQRTEQRDSAMYRCASSLGPGVQETQYFGPGTRLLVL.

V usage is TRBV5-1 and J usage is TRBJ2-7, with 9 bases fitting TRBD1. The V and J ends lost 4 bases and 2 bases, in that order; junction bases with no gene match: 7. Germline CDR1 is SGHRS and CDR2 is YFSETQ. The CDR3 loop spans 15 amino acids. The CDR3 spells CASSPGQGMTYEQYF. CDR3 coding DNA: TGCGCCAGCAGCCCCGGACAGGGGATGACCTACGAGCAGTACTTC.

The table lists this clone with a few counts. The chain combines TRBV29-1 with TRBJ2-5; no clear D. CDR1 and CDR2 from the germline V gene are SQVTM and ANQGSEA. V was shortened by 6 bases and J by 1 base, with 12 bases between the two germline ends. This CDR3 is 13 amino acids long. The CDR3 loop is CSVGSPLQETQYF. The DNA for the CDR3 is TGCAGCGTGGGGTCCCCCCTCCAAGAGACCCAGTACTTC.

This rearrangement joins TRBV18 to TRBJ2-2; D is undetermined. Trimming took off 0 bases at V and 7 bases at J, with 0 bases between the two ends. This CDR3 is built from 11 residues. Per germline, CDR1 KGHSH and CDR2 LQKENI. The CDR3 protein is CASSPPGELFF. DNA for the CDR3: TGTGCCAGCTCACCACCCGGGGAGCTGTTTTTT.

This clone showed up just a few times. V usage is TRBV14 and J usage is TRBJ2-2, with 7 positions matching TRBD1. This CDR3 spans 16 amino acids. The germline CDR1 and CDR2 sequences are SGHDN and FVKESK. V was clipped by 4 bases and J by 0 bases; unmatched bases: 5. The CDR3 here is CASSPTGYTNTGELFF. The CDR3 DNA is TGTGCCAGCAGCCCGACAGGGTATACGAACACCGGGGAGCTGTTTTTT.

This clone was seen more than once but under ten times. The rearrangement links TRBV7-9 to TRBJ2-7, with unresolved D. V lost 5 bases, J lost 2 bases, and 19 bases lay in between. The V gene's germline CDR1 is SEHNR and CDR2 FQNEAQ (reference sequence). The CDR3 loop spans 16 amino acids. DNA of the CDR3: TGTGCCAGCAGCCTCCAACGACCTTCGACTCCCTACGAGCAGTACTTC. Its translation: CASSLQRPSTPYEQYF.

The chain employs TRBV30 and TRBJ1-2; unclear D gene. This CDR3 spans 15 amino acids. V lost 4 bases and J 4 bases, leaving 19 bases between the germline ends. CDR1 and CDR2 from the germline V gene are GTSNPN and SVGIG (reference sequence). CDR3 loop: CAWIPLSGFLYGYTF. CDR3 bases: TGTGCCTGGATTCCCCTAAGTGGTTTTCTCTATGGCTACACCTTC.

V and J are TRBV5-6 and TRBJ1-5; D is uncertain. Trimming took 4 bases from V and 5 from J, leaving 10 bases between them. The germline gives CDR1 SGHDT, CDR2 YYEEEE. The CDR3 consists of 13 residues. CDR3 coding DNA: TGTGCCAGCAGCGCGGACGGCTATCAGCCCCAGCATTTT. Its translation is CASSADGYQPQHF. Full variable domain (outside the CDR3, taken from reference TRBV5-6 and TRBJ1-5): DAGVTQSPTHLIKTRGQQVTLRCSPKSGHDTVSWYQQALGQGPQFIFQYYEEEERQRGNFPDRFSGHQFPNYSSELNVNALLLGDSALYLCASSADGYQPQHFGDGTRLSIL.

V usage is TRBV19 and J usage is TRBJ1-6, with TRBD1 identical over 7 bases. Unmatched junction bases numbered 8, after V lost 7 bases and J lost 5 bases. The CDR3 covers 15 residues. The germline V gene has CDR1 LNHDA and CDR2 SQIVND (reference sequence). The CDR3 region has the DNA TGTGCCAGTACCGGGGGAAGGGGGCATAATTCACCCCTCCACTTT. Its protein product is CASTGGRGHNSPLHF.

V is TRBV9 and J is TRBJ2-2; 9 bases are shared with TRBD2. Germline CDR1 reads SGDLS; CDR2 reads YYNGEE. This CDR3 has 14 residues. Unmatched junction bases numbered 7, after V lost 7 bases and J lost 6 bases. This chain's CDR3 is CASLPGLAPGELFF. The CDR3 DNA reads TGTGCCAGCCTTCCGGGACTAGCCCCCGGGGAGCTGTTTTTT.

The chain carries TRBV30 and TRBJ2-7; D perhaps matches TRBD1 (6 bases). This CDR3 region has 13 residues. Germline V gene lookup returns CDR1 GTSNPN and CDR2 SVGIG (reference sequence). The ends were cut back, 0 bases at V and 5 bases at J, with 11 bases in the middle. DNA for the CDR3: TGTGCCTGGAGTGTCGTAGGGGGAGACGAGCAGTACTTC. It is translated as CAWSVVGGDEQYF.

The chain carries TRBV18 and TRBJ2-4; maybe TRBD2 (6 bases). V was trimmed by 0 bases and J by 4 bases, leaving 13 bases between them. Germline V gene lookup returns CDR1 KGHSH and CDR2 LQKENI. This CDR3 is 16 amino acids long. Here the CDR3 DNA reads TGTGCCAGCTCACCACCGATGGGGGGTTCGAAAAACATTCAGTACTTC. The encoded protein is CASSPPMGGSKNIQYF.

This clone was found a few times. The junction departs from germline at one end; a sequencing error may be responsible. The J gene is TRBJ2-3, the V gene TRBV4-1; TRBD2 matches 7 bases. The CDR3 is 16 amino acids. In germline, CDR1 is MGHRA, CDR2 YSYEKL. CDR3 region: CASTQSPLALTDTQYF. The CDR3 DNA follows: TGCGCCAGCACCCAAAGTCCACTAGCGTTGACAGATACGCAGTATTTT.

The chain carries TRBV5-1 and TRBJ2-2, with D possibly matching TRBD1 (5 bases). Trimming removed 3 bases from V and 1 base from J, with 13 bases in between. The CDR3 is made up of 16 amino acids. CDR1 SGHRS and CDR2 YFSETQ come from the germline V gene. CDR3 DNA: TGCGCCAGCAGCTCGGTGCCGCAGGGGAACACCGGGGAGCTGTTTTTT. Translating it yields CASSSVPQGNTGELFF.

This chain uses TRBV12-5 with TRBJ1-4; tentative D call: TRBD1 (6 bases). Germline V gene lookup returns CDR1 LGHNT and CDR2 FRNRAP. The V end was cut by 1 base, the J end by 11 bases, with 14 bases between. The CDR3 extends over 14 amino acids. The CDR3 reads CASGLDGGASKLFF. The CDR3 DNA is TGTGCTAGTGGTTTGGACGGGGGGGCGAGTAAACTGTTTTTT.

The rearrangement joins TRBV29-1 to TRBJ2-2, with TRBD1 matching over 10 bases. This CDR3 has 19 amino acids. Germline values: CDR1 SQVTM, CDR2 ANQGSEA. Trimming cost V 5 bases and J 0 bases; bases outside gene matches: 15. This CDR3 reads CSVRKATGGAISNTGELFF. The CDR3 nucleotides read TGCAGCGTTCGTAAGGCGACAGGGGGCGCGATCTCGAACACCGGGGAGCTGTTTTTT.

V and J are TRBV10-2 and TRBJ2-7, with TRBD1 matching over 9 bases. V was pared by 3 bases and J by 5 bases, with 5 bases of the junction left unmatched. Germline loops: CDR1 WSHSY, CDR2 SAAADI. The CDR3 spans 14 residues. The CDR3 loop reads CASSDPGQGNEQYF. Here the CDR3 DNA reads TGCGCCAGCAGTGATCCCGGACAGGGGAACGAGCAGTACTTC.